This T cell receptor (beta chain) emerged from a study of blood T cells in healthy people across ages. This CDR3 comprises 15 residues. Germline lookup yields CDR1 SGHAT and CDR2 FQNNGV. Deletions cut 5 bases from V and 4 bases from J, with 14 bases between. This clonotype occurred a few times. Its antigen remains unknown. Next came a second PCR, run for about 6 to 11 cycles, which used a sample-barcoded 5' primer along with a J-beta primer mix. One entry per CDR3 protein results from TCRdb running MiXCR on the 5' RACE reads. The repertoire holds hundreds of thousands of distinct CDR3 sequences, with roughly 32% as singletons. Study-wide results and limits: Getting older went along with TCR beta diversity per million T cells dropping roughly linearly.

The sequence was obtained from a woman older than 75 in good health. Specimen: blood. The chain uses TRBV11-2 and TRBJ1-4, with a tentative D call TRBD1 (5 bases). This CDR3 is CASSVDSRSNEKLFF. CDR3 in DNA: TGTGCCAGCAGCGTCGACAGCCGAAGTAATGAAAAACTGTTTTTT.